This TCR beta chain was sequenced for a study of cytomegalovirus exposure and HLA in healthy donors. Study-wide findings and caveats: The authors later found most CMV-associated TCR beta chains appeared HLA-restricted.

Germline V gene lookup returns CDR1 KGHSH and CDR2 LQKENI. V dropped 3 bases and J dropped 2 bases, with 8 bases sitting between them. This CDR3 contains 14 residues. Amplification used 60 Vbeta primers and 13 Jbeta primers. In the source study's methods: Later work found 65 million to 90 million unique TCR beta chains, with 9.5 million to 12 million shared. Assay used: immunoSEQ multiplex PCR; TCRdb lists only in-frame clones, some missing. The V and J calls and clone size were taken over from that table, and D and trimming were inferred from the DNA. The sample contains 140,000 or so clones, 75% to 90% of which appear only once. To note about this clone: Its antigen remains unidentified.

Regarding donors, all were healthy bone marrow donors. The chain joins TRBV18 to TRBJ1-3, with unresolved D. The sequenced material came from PBMCs. The receptor was isolated from a man aged 40-49 years in good health and CMV-seronegative. The CDR3 is CASSPSGPGNTIYF. In DNA form, the CDR3 reads TGTGCCAGCTCACCGTCGGGTCCTGGAAACACCATATATTTT.